This T cell receptor beta chain appears in the sequencing data of a study of cytomegalovirus exposure and HLA in healthy donors (dated 2017 in TCRdb). Background on the whole study: In an earlier analysis of around 540 of the donors, around 300 Gb of sequence data and approximately 100 million unique TCR beta sequences from 180 million or so T cells were reported. Approximately 300 gigabases of sequencing data and roughly 81 million unique TCR sequences made up an early release that covered fewer than 650 HLA-typed donors. Among the approximately 400 genotyped donors, under 90% belonged to the genetic ancestry cluster associated with self-reported Caucasian donors. The study was designed to test whether signatures of past pathogen exposure could be identified by cataloging public T cell receptors. The study used immunosequencing to profile the T cell repertoires of several hundred subjects and linked those repertoires to cytomegalovirus serostatus. Besides the first cohort of 666 subjects, a separate validation cohort made up of 120 or so different subjects was used. To predict cytomegalovirus infection status, the study combined high-throughput TCR immunosequencing, statistical association of individual TCRs with disease status, and machine learning. In a later analysis, previously published TCR beta repertoires from 666 donors were re-analyzed and high-resolution HLA genotyping was added so that TCR occurrence patterns could be studied. Rather than drawing on any new phenotypic data, the later analysis identified candidate immune exposures from TCR beta sequences and the way those sequences occurred across donors. An earlier analysis of 587 of the donors applied high-throughput TCR beta sequencing to assess whether each TCR beta V gene segment acted as functional or pseudogenic. Alongside the repertoire data, information on donor age, sex, ethnicity and CMV serostatus was compiled. A later genetic analysis took genome-wide SNP genotypes for about three fifths of the 666 donors and used that subset as a discovery cohort. All discovery cohort repertoires had been generated on a single sequencing platform. HLA typing included class I and class II loci at four-digit resolution. The number of typed donors differed by locus: roughly 629-630 for A, B, C, DRB1 and DQB1; roughly 510 for DQA1; 606 for DPA1; and 400 to 480 for DPB1. Because of strong linkage in the cohort, roughly five DR-DQ haplotypes were treated as single units for association and clustering. Among a few hundred genotyped donors of the cohort, an average of approximately 230,000 unique TCR beta nucleotide sequences were sequenced per donor, about a sixth of them non-productive.

What the work shows at the level of the full study, not this receptor alone: The presence/absence analyses assumed that sequencing depth was roughly uniform across donors, and that assumption may not be true. Most TCR sequences were seen in very few donors, while some public TCRs were found in many individuals. A later analysis found that TCR association rates varied across HLA loci, with DRB1 alleles showing the most associated TCRs and HLA-C alleles the fewest. An earlier analysis of roughly 570 of the donors showed that most TCR beta V segments appeared in productive rearrangements either about 87% or about 30% of the time, which broadly matched IMGT annotations. In a later analysis, most CMV-associated TCR beta chains were found to appear HLA-restricted, with HLA associations seemingly driven largely by CMV exposure. According to a later genetic analysis, donors in an Asian-associated ancestry cluster had fewer N-insertions in productive TCRs than the approximately 650-donor mean. The 87-base-pair reads could not distinguish some IMGT-functional V segments, including TRBV6-2 and TRBV6-3, so those segments were excluded. The study listed approximately 150 TCR beta chains as associated with cytomegalovirus. Strong co-occurrence of HLA alleles, especially DR and DQ, made assigning TCR associations to individual alleles difficult. Because counts were too low, 15 to 20 rarely observed V segments, including chromosome 9 orphons, were excluded from the earlier analysis of under 650 of the donors. Immune exposure information for the cohort was limited to CMV serostatus. An association between a missense DCLRE1C variant and V-gene and J-gene trimming of TCR beta chains was found in a later genetic analysis and replicated in an independent cohort. At a false discovery rate of 0.05, a later analysis linked under 20,000 TCR beta sequences to specific HLA alleles. Because HLA typing was missing for some donors at each locus, association tests included only the typed subset. The classifier was reported to diagnose cytomegalovirus status with high specificity and sensitivity in both the original and validation cohorts. Linkage disequilibrium might explain the correlated functional status among segregating V segments, but an unknown experimental factor could not be ruled out. In a later analysis, several top co-occurrence clusters were reported to appear linked to parvovirus B19, influenza, CMV and Epstein-Barr virus. According to the authors, the approach could potentially be generalized to other disease states and immunological phenotypes. The cohort was sequenced for TCR beta chains only, and without alpha or paired-chain data the features that could be detected were limited. Compared with equally common non-associated chains, HLA-associated TCR beta chains in a later analysis were more clonally expanded and had lower generation probabilities. A further reported finding was that TCR beta sequences accurately predicted the HLA-A and HLA-B alleles for most subjects in the first cohort. Three of the identified cytomegalovirus-associated TCR beta chains were confirmed in vitro to be specific for cytomegalovirus antigens. A cluster of highly shared sequence variants was judged likely to represent a technical artifact of the sequencing pipeline.

The library was generated by the immunoSEQ multiplex PCR assay. A mixture of 60 forward primers for TCR Vbeta segments and 13 reverse primers for TCR Jbeta segments was used in the multiplex PCR. A multiplex PCR assay on genomic DNA amplified the CDR3 region of rearranged TCR beta genes. Amplified TCR beta libraries were sequenced as 87-base-pair reads on the Illumina HiSeq System. Turning to the authors' computational methods: A later analysis tallied roughly 80 million unique TCR beta chains across the 666 repertoires, and approximately 12 million of those chains were shared by two or more donors. A nearest-neighbor algorithm error-corrected the raw reads and collapsed the reads into unique sequences, merging closely related sequences to remove PCR and sequencing errors. V, D and J gene segments were assigned by aligning CDR3 sequences to IMGT reference sequences. Each retained sequence needed at least a six-nucleotide match to both a V gene segment and a J gene segment. A rearrangement was called productive if the CDR3 had no stop codons and remained in frame with V and J, and every other rearrangement was called non-productive. CDR3 was defined by IMGT convention, running from the second conserved V-encoded cysteine to the conserved J-encoded phenylalanine. The earlier analysis of 500 to 750 of the donors excluded any sequence lacking an unambiguous match to a single V gene segment. In an earlier analysis of roughly 500 of the donors, V segments were called functional above 56.7% productive rearrangements and were called segregating when the between-donor standard deviation exceeded 5%. A statistical classification framework was developed to diagnose cytomegalovirus status using the catalog of TCR beta chain sequences. V and J gene assignment, in a later analysis, came from comparing TCR nucleotide sequences with IMGT/GENE-DB human TR gene sequences. Using the TCRdist pipeline, a later analysis assigned CDR3 sequences along with most-parsimonious VDJ recombination scenarios. In a later analysis, each TCR beta chain was defined by its CDR3 amino acid sequence together with its V-gene family, and reads lacking a unique V-gene family were excluded. As a way to deal with suspected cross-contamination and a sequencing artifact, a later analysis dropped over 550 nucleotide sequences that were highly shared and had low generation probability. In a later analysis, a clonal expansion index was calculated for each public chain from normalized within-repertoire ranks of inferred template counts. In a later analysis, generation probabilities were computed using a VDJ recombination model fitted to out-of-frame rearrangements, and the results were checked against IGoR. In a later analysis, TCR-TCR, TCR-HLA and TCR-CMV co-occurrence was scored with hypergeometric tests, and a repertoire-size bias correction was applied to TCR pairs. A later analysis estimated false discovery rates by permuting HLA or CMV assignments 20 times. In a later analysis, co-occurring TCRs were grouped with DBSCAN, and TCRdist sequence similarity was added when clustering was performed within HLA-allele-positive subsets. Repertoires with fewer than 30,000 or more than 120,000 public chains, plus five repertoires with anomalous nucleotide sharing, were excluded from co-occurrence clustering. TCRdb stores this immuneACCESS table with in-frame sequences only. Part of the clones is absent; in the studies checked, under half of the shortfall reflects unresolved V genes, and no reason is known for the rest. The V and J calls and clone size are taken from that table; D and trimming were inferred from the DNA. The sample yields over 150,000 clones; about 84% were counted once. 5.6% of the sample belongs to the ten largest clones.

For this chain, trimming is 3 bases at the V end and 0 bases at the J end, and the number of junction bases without a gene match is 3. Sequences LGHNT (CDR1) and FRNRAP (CDR2) are obtained from the germline V gene. Counted from cysteine to phenylalanine, this CDR3 has 15 amino acids. The DNA shown is the 45-base CDR3, in frame from base 1. Worth noting for this clone: Its specific antigen is unknown. Base qualities were left out, and no much larger clone turns up one base away.

The cohort consisted of 600 to 750 healthy bone marrow donors. At the time of sampling, all cohort members were nominally healthy, though unrecorded immune exposures were likely present. The donor tested CMV seropositive, placing the donor among the roughly 300 seropositive members of the cohort. A peripheral blood sample was collected from each donor, and TCR beta sequencing was performed on peripheral blood mononuclear cells. Genomic DNA was extracted from the blood cell samples with the Qiagen DNeasy Blood Extraction Kit. This TCR derives from a woman in her thirties or forties in good health and CMV-seropositive. The rearrangement combines TRBV12-5 with TRBJ1-1; 8 bases in the junction line up with TRBD1. What was sequenced was PBMCs. For the CDR3, the sequence is CASGFPTGVNTEAFF. The DNA sequence follows: TGTGCTAGTGGTTTCCCGACAGGGGTGAACACTGAAGCTTTCTTT.